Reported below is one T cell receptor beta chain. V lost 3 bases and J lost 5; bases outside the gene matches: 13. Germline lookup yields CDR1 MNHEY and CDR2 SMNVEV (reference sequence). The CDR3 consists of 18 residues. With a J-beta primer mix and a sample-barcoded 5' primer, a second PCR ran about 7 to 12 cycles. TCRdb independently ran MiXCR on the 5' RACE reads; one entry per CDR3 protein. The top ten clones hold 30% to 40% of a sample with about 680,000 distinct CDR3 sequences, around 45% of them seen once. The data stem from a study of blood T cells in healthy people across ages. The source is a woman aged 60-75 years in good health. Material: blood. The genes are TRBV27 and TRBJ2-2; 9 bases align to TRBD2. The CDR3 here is CASSLDGLARTQTGELFF. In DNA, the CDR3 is TGTGCCAGCAGTTTGGATGGACTAGCGAGGACCCAGACCGGGGAGCTGTTTTTT.